This T cell receptor beta chain was found in a study of T cell repertoires in cytomegalovirus infection. For the study at large: Matching HLA type, along with CMV infection, was indicated by public TCR beta signatures.

Germline CDR1 SNHLY, CDR2 FYNNEI. The CDR3 runs to 10 residues. This clonotype was seen at least ten times. Relative to the germline gene, one junction end is altered; a read error may explain this. TCRdb called the reads again in MiXCR, with one record for every CDR3 protein. The sample yields 250,000 to 300,000 distinct CDR3 sequences, approximately 13% seen once. This clonotype was obtained from a human donor in good health (CMV status not recorded). Some clones in this sample may be carry-over from other donors' samples. V usage is TRBV2 and J usage is TRBJ2-4, with D possibly TRBD2 on 6 matching bases. The specimen sequenced was PBMCs. The CDR3: CASSEEGITF. Here the CDR3 DNA reads TGTGCCAGCAGTGAGGAGGGTATTACCTTC.